Below are 6 T cell receptor beta chains sequenced from a single sample in a study of radiation and T cells in renal cell carcinoma. Data came from immunoSEQ multiplex PCR; TCRdb stores just in-frame clones and leaves some out. The sample lists about 150,000 clones; 70% to 90% were seen once. Time point: baseline pretreatment blood. Specified treatment: 15 Gy SBRT to primary tumor, nephrectomy 4 weeks later. The sample was blood, taken from a patient whose treatment included radiotherapy and nephrectomy. The receptor source for this set is a woman in her forties or fifties with renal cell carcinoma.

J is TRBJ2-3 and V is TRBV29-1, with 7 bases matching TRBD1. Germline loops: CDR1 SQVTM, CDR2 ANQGSEA. Losses at the gene ends were 7 bases for V and 1 base for J; bases not matched to a gene: 5. The length of the CDR3 is 13 residues. DNA of the CDR3: TGCAGCGGGATAACAGGGGGCACAGATACGCAGTATTTT. Translating gives CSGITGGTDTQYF.

V gene TRBV7-9 combines with J gene TRBJ1-5; the D gene is possibly TRBD1 (5 bases). The CDR3 length is 13 residues. Germline loops: CDR1 SEHNR, CDR2 FQNEAQ (reference sequence). Trimming pared 2 bases from V and 4 bases from J, leaving 6 bases between. The CDR3 sequence: CASSLTGNQPQHF. DNA for the CDR3: TGTGCCAGCAGCTTAACAGGAAATCAGCCCCAGCATTTT.

This chain links TRBV19 with TRBJ2-3, with D possibly called TRBD1 or TRBD2 (6 bases each). The V gene's germline CDR1 is LNHDA and CDR2 SQIVND (reference sequence). There are 13 residues in the CDR3. V lost 8 bases and J 1 base, leaving 10 bases between the germline ends. As DNA, the CDR3 is TGTGCCAGTGGGGGGCTTGGCACAGATACGCAGTATTTT. Translated: CASGGLGTDTQYF.

The chain couples TRBV6-4 to TRBJ2-1; 9 nucleotides align to TRBD1. Germline trimming cut 4 bases from V and 9 bases from J; bases unmatched to any gene: 10. CDR3 size: 15 residues. Germline-derived CDR1 and CDR2 are MRHNA and SNTAGT. The CDR3 here is CASSARRGQGSEQFF. The CDR3, as DNA: TGTGCCAGCAGTGCCCGTCGGGGACAGGGAAGTGAGCAGTTCTTC.

This clone was recorded only once. The V call is TRBV7-9, the J call TRBJ1-6; TRBD1 agrees at 7 bases. The germline V gene encodes CDR1 SEHNR and CDR2 FQNEAQ (reference sequence). The CDR3 spans 17 residues. V shed 1 base, J shed 4 bases, and the junction held 7 bases outside the gene matches. The CDR3 DNA follows: TGTGCCAGCAGCTTAGACCGACAGGGTCCGTATAATTCACCCCTCCACTTT. Residues: CASSLDRQGPYNSPLHF.

J is TRBJ2-1 and V is TRBV5-6, with D perhaps TRBD1 (5 bases). This CDR3 contains 14 residues. Germline CDR1 reads SGHDT; CDR2 reads YYEEEE. The V gene lost 0 bases and the J gene lost 3 bases, with 7 bases spanning the gap. CDR3 nucleotides: TGTGCCAGCAGCTTGGTTAGGGGCTACAATGAGCAGTTCTTC. Its protein is CASSLVRGYNEQFF.